These T cell receptor beta chains were read from a single sample in a study of blood T cell repertoires in COVID-19. Generated by immunoSEQ multiplex PCR, the TCRdb table keeps only in-frame clones and is missing some. The sample records around 130,000 clones, about 81% being singletons. Sample: PBMCs or T cells enriched from blood (not recorded which). The receptors derive from a man in his forties with acute COVID-19. CDR3s include the opening cysteine and the closing phenylalanine or tryptophan. The D gene is left open where the match is weak. Size values are once, few and many counts, or a class for expanded clones, and some rows have none.

d_call	v_call	j_call	cdr3_length	clone_size	cdr3_aa	cdr3_nt
TRBD1	TRBV7-3	TRBJ2-2	15	once	CASSHGTGDTGELFF	TGTGCCAGCAGCCACGGGACAGGGGACACCGGGGAGCTGTTTTTT
.	TRBV6-5	TRBJ1-3	15	.	CASSHDSFSGNTIYF	TGTGCCAGCAGTCATGACTCCTTCTCTGGAAACACCATATATTTT
TRBD2	TRBV27	TRBJ2-5	15	.	CASSLRLAGPQTQYF	TGTGCCAGCAGTTTACGACTAGCGGGACCCCAGACCCAGTACTTC
TRBD1	TRBV28	TRBJ2-2	18	.	CASSLVGQGVPNTGELFF	TGTGCCAGCAGCCTGGTAGGACAGGGGGTACCGAACACCGGGGAGCTGTTTTTT
.	TRBV3-1/TRBV3-2	TRBJ1-1	12	.	CASSHRTAEAFF	TGTGCCAGCAGCCATAGGACAGCAGAAGCTTTCTTT
TRBD1	TRBV6-1	TRBJ1-2	15	.	CASSETTGVVYGYTF	TGTGCCAGCAGTGAAACAACAGGGGTAGTCTATGGCTACACCTTC
.	TRBV9	TRBJ1-2	14	.	CASSASPGDYGYTF	TGTGCCAGCAGCGCCTCGCCGGGTGACTATGGCTACACCTTC
.	TRBV6-6	TRBJ1-4	16	.	CASSRGRGRSNEKLFF	TGTGCCAGCAGTCGCGGACGGGGGAGGTCCAATGAAAAACTGTTTTTT
.	TRBV18	TRBJ2-5	13	.	CASSPSREETQYF	TGTGCCAGCTCACCAAGCCGAGAAGAGACCCAGTACTTC
.	TRBV5-5	TRBJ1-4	16	.	CASSFLQVATNEKLFF	TGTGCCAGCAGCTTCTTGCAGGTCGCAACTAATGAAAAACTGTTTTTT
TRBD2	TRBV6-5	TRBJ2-7	13	.	CASSYSGGGEQYF	TGTGCCAGCAGTTACTCGGGGGGGGGAGAGCAGTACTTC
.	TRBV12-5	TRBJ1-5	12	.	CASGLGGQPQHF	TGTGCTAGTGGTTTGGGGGGCCAGCCCCAGCATTTT
TRBD1	TRBV30	TRBJ2-2	13	.	CAWTGQPTGELFF	TGTGCCTGGACGGGACAGCCAACCGGGGAGCTGTTTTTT
.	TRBV7-2	TRBJ2-1	13	.	CASSLGGSFMQFF	TGTGCCAGCAGCTTAGGAGGCTCTTTTATGCAGTTCTTC
.	TRBV6-5	TRBJ2-2	12	.	CASSLNTGELFF	TGTGCCAGCAGCCTTAACACCGGGGAGCTGTTTTTT
.	TRBV5-4	TRBJ1-3	15	.	CAGHRGGAEGNTIYF	TGTGCCGGTCATAGGGGGGGGGCAGAAGGAAACACCATATATTTT
TRBD2	TRBV3-1/TRBV3-2	TRBJ2-3	13	.	CASSLLGGDTQYF	TGTGCCAGCAGCCTTCTCGGGGGGGATACGCAGTATTTT
TRBD1	TRBV5-1	TRBJ1-4	17	.	CASSPGTGGGTNEKLFF	TGCGCCAGCAGCCCCGGGACAGGGGGCGGAACTAATGAAAAACTGTTTTTT
.	TRBV19	TRBJ1-2	14	.	CASSIEGRAGGYTF	TGTGCCAGTAGTATAGAAGGCAGGGCGGGAGGCTACACCTTC
.	TRBV10-3	TRBJ1-2	14	.	CAISESLTNYGYTF	TGTGCCATCAGTGAGTCACTTACTAACTATGGCTACACCTTC